Each of the 17 T cell receptor beta chains below was sequenced from the same sample in a study of blood T cells in healthy people across ages. PCR was performed a second time for about 6 to 12 cycles using a sample-barcoded 5' primer and a J-beta primer mix. MiXCR was run by TCRdb on the 5' RACE reads, yielding one entry per CDR3 protein. There are some 710,000 distinct CDR3 sequences in the sample; about half occur only once, and 15% to 20% lies in the top ten. Sequencing used blood. Every receptor here comes from an elderly man in good health.

This clonotype was counted a few times. The rearrangement uses TRBV20-1 and TRBJ2-1; the match to TRBD2 covers 7 bases. The CDR3 totals 15 residues. Per the germline V gene, CDR1 is DFQATT and CDR2 is SNEGSKA (reference sequence). V lost 6 bases to trimming and J lost 4 bases; unmatched junction nucleotides: 12. The CDR3 sequence is CSAPARSSGYNEQFF. Written as DNA, the CDR3 is TGCAGTGCGCCTGCCAGGTCTAGCGGATACAATGAGCAGTTCTTC.

The V and J genes are TRBV20-1 and TRBJ2-3; 11 bases are shared with TRBD1. There are 20 residues in the CDR3. The V gene end was trimmed by 5 bases and the J gene end by 1 base; junction bases not matched to a gene: 20. CDR1 and CDR2 from the germline V gene are DFQATT and SNEGSKA (reference sequence). The CDR3 reads CSARVPPGQGVIYRTDTQYF. Here the CDR3 DNA reads TGCAGTGCTCGAGTTCCCCCGGGACAGGGGGTAATATACCGCACAGATACGCAGTATTTT.

This clonotype was seen a few times. The chain has TRBV9 and TRBJ2-7; 12 nucleotides agree with TRBD2. From germline, CDR1 is SGDLS and CDR2 YYNGEE. There are 16 residues in the CDR3. The CDR3 sequence is CGRELAGGPEAYEQYF. The CDR3 DNA reads TGTGGGCGGGAGCTAGCGGGAGGGCCGGAGGCTTACGAGCAGTACTTC.

This clonotype was observed at least ten times. The chain employs TRBV20-1 and TRBJ2-1; maybe TRBD2 (6 bases). V shed 4 bases and J shed 5 bases, with 15 bases lying between them. The CDR3 runs to 14 residues. The germline gives CDR1 DFQATT, CDR2 SNEGSKA (reference sequence). The DNA for the CDR3 is TGCAGTGCTACGGGACTTGGATTAAACAATGAGCAGTTCTTC. Encoded protein: CSATGLGLNNEQFF.

About this clonotype: Being one base from a much bigger clone, this may be a read error. The V and J genes are TRBV4-3 and TRBJ2-5; D is possibly TRBD1 (6 bases). Germline CDR1 and CDR2: LGHNA and YSLEER. The CDR3 is 15 amino acids. V gave up 0 bases and J gave up 5 bases, with 13 bases separating them. The CDR3 sequence is CASSQDNRARETQYF. The DNA of the CDR3 is TGCGCCAGCAGCCAAGATAACAGGGCGAGGGAGACCCAGTACTTC.

This clonotype has a handful of counts. V is TRBV27 and J is TRBJ1-2; weak D call: TRBD1 (5 bases). With 3 bases removed from V and 4 bases from J, the gap between germline ends came to 9 bases. The germline V gene has CDR1 MNHEY and CDR2 SMNVEV (reference sequence). The CDR3 loop spans 13 amino acids. In nucleotides, the CDR3 is TGTGCCAGCAGTTTCCGGGACGGCTATGGCTACACCTTC. Residues: CASSFRDGYGYTF.

The V call is TRBV28, the J call TRBJ2-3; D perhaps matches TRBD2 (7 bases). This CDR3 contains 15 residues. V was cut by 10 bases and J by 14 bases, with 31 bases left in between. Germline CDR1 reads MDHEN; CDR2 reads SYDVKM. In DNA, the CDR3 is TGTGCCACCCAAGGGAGAGGGCTAGCGGACAGCAATGGGTATTTT. Translated, it gives CATQGRGLADSNGYF.

The genes are TRBV7-9 and TRBJ2-5; no firm D call. The germline V and J ends were trimmed by 4 bases and 5 bases, with 20 bases remaining between them. The CDR3 extends over 16 amino acids. Germline V CDR1 and CDR2: SEHNR, FQNEAQ (reference sequence). The CDR3 reads CASSYGSLRYLETQYF. The CDR3 DNA follows: TGTGCCAGCAGCTACGGGTCATTGCGCTATTTGGAGACCCAGTACTTC.

This clonotype occurred many times. V and J are TRBV29-1 and TRBJ2-7; possible D gene TRBD1, 5 bases. The germline gives CDR1 SQVTM, CDR2 ANQGSEA. The CDR3 spans 14 residues. The ends were cut back, 1 base at V and 3 bases at J, with 13 bases in the middle. The DNA for the CDR3 is TGCAGCGTTGAAGGGCTCGGGCAGGGCTACGAGCAGTACTTC. Translated: CSVEGLGQGYEQYF.

The chain employs TRBV7-2 and TRBJ2-5; TRBD2 agrees at 9 bases. Trimming cost V 5 bases and J 2 bases; bases outside gene matches: 9. Germline V gives CDR1 SGHTA, CDR2 FQGNSA. The CDR3 sequence is 16 residues long. For the CDR3, the DNA is TGTGCCAGCAGCACCAAAGCGGGGGGCCTACAAGAGACCCAGTACTTC. Protein: CASSTKAGGLQETQYF.

This rearrangement joins TRBV4-2 to TRBJ2-1; TRBD2 agrees at 10 bases. This CDR3 spans 14 amino acids. V shed 3 bases, J shed 7 bases, and the junction held 3 bases outside the gene matches. Per the germline V gene, CDR1 is LGHNA and CDR2 is YNFKEQ. The CDR3, as DNA: TGTGCCAGCAGCCAGAAACTAGCGGGGAATGAGCAGTTCTTC. Protein sequence: CASSQKLAGNEQFF.

This clonotype was counted at least ten times. The chain carries TRBV25-1 and TRBJ2-5; D is tentatively TRBD1 or TRBD2 (5 bases each). The ends were cut back, 1 base at V and 4 bases at J, with 13 bases in the middle. The CDR3 is 15 amino acids. CDR1 is MGHDK, CDR2 SYGVNS, per germline. Here the CDR3 DNA reads TGTGCCAGCAGTGAATCGAGGGGCCCAGGAGAGACCCAGTACTTC. This translates into CASSESRGPGETQYF.

This chain uses TRBV7-2 with TRBJ1-3; D remains unclear. Germline loops: CDR1 SGHTA, CDR2 FQGNSA. Trimming cost V 3 bases and J 7 bases, with 10 bases left between them. The CDR3 totals 13 residues. Written as DNA, the CDR3 is TGTGCCAGCAGCTTGGAGGGCGTGAACACCATATATTTT. Its translation is CASSLEGVNTIYF.

V is TRBV20-1 and J is TRBJ2-3, with 12 bases fitting TRBD2. Germline assignment: CDR1 DFQATT and CDR2 SNEGSKA (reference sequence). This CDR3 contains 15 residues. The J segment lost 7 bases and the V segment lost 4 bases, leaving 9 bases of the junction unmatched. CDR3 in DNA: TGCAGTGCTACCCGAAGACTAGCGGGAGATTATACGCAGTATTTT. This encodes CSATRRLAGDYTQYF.

The V call is TRBV27, the J call TRBJ2-5; no clear D gene. The CDR3 spans 14 residues. V was trimmed by 4 bases and J by 4 bases, leaving 13 bases between them. The germline gives CDR1 MNHEY, CDR2 SMNVEV (reference sequence). CDR3 coding DNA: TGTGCCAGCAGTTCTCCGGGCGTAGGAGAGACCCAGTACTTC. It codes for CASSSPGVGETQYF.

This clonotype was found a few times. The chain employs TRBV7-2 and TRBJ2-7, with D possibly TRBD1 on 7 matching bases. The CDR3 runs 13 residues. Germline V gene data show CDR1 as SGHTA and CDR2 as FQGNSA. Trimming stripped 2 bases from V and 6 bases from J, with 11 bases between. The DNA for the CDR3 is TGTGCCAGCAGCTTAAATCAGGGGGGCGAGCAGTACTTC. Translating it yields CASSLNQGGEQYF. Looking up the rest from reference TRBV7-2 and TRBJ2-7 gives the full variable domain: GAGVSQSPSNKVTEKGKDVELRCDPISGHTALYWYRQSLGQGLEFLIYFQGNSAPDKSGLPSDRFSAERTGGSVSTLTIQRTQQEDSAVYLCASSLNQGGEQYFGPGTRLTVT.

V and J are TRBV28 and TRBJ2-1, with TRBD2 identical over 10 bases. Germline lookup yields CDR1 MDHEN and CDR2 SYDVKM. This CDR3 is built from 15 residues. Trimming removed 5 bases from V and 5 bases from J; junction bases left unmatched: 6. CDR3 region: CASSHTSGINNEQFF. DNA for the CDR3: TGTGCCAGCAGTCACACTAGCGGGATCAACAATGAGCAGTTCTTC.